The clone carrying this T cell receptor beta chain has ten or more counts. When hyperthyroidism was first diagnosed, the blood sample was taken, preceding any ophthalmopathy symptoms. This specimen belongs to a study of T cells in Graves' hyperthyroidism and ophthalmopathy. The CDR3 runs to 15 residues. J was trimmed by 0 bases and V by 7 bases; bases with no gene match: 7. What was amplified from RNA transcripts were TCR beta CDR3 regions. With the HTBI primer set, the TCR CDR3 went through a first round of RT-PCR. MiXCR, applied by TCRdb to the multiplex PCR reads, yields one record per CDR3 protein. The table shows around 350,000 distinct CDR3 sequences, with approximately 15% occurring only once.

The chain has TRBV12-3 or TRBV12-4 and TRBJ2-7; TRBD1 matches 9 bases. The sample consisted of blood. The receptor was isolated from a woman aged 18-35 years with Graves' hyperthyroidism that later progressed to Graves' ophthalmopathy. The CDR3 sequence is CASTLGDRASYEQYF. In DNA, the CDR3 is TGTGCCAGCACCCTAGGGGACAGGGCCTCCTACGAGCAGTACTTC.